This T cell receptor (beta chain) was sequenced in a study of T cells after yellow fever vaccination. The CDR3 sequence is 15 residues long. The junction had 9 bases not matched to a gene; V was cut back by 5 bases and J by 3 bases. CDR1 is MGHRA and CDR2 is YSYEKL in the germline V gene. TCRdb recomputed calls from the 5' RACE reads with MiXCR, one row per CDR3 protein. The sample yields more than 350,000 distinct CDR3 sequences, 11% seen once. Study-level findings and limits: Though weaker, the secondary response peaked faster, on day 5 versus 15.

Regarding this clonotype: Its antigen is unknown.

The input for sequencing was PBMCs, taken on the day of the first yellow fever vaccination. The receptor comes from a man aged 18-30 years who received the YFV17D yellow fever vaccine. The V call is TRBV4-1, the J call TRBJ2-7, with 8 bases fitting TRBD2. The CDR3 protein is CASSAQGLGDYEQYF. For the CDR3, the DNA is TGCGCCAGCAGCGCACAGGGACTAGGAGACTACGAGCAGTACTTC.